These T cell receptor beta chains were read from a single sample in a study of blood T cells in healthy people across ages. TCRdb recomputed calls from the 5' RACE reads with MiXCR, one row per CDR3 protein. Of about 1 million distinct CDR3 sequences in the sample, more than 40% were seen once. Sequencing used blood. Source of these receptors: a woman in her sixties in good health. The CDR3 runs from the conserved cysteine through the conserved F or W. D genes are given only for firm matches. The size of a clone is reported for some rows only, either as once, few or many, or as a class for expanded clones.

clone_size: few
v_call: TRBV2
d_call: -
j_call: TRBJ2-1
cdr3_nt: TGTGCCAGCTTCGAACCCCCCAATGAGCAGTTCTTC
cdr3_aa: CASFEPPNEQFF

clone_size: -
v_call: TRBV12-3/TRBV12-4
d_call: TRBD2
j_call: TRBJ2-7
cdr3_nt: TGTGCCAGCAGAAAGGGGACTACCAGCGAGCAGTACTTC
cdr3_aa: CASRKGTTSEQYF

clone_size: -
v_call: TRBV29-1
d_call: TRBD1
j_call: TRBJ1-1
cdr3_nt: TGCAGCGTTGCAGGGGGCGCAAGGAACACTGAAGCTTTCTTT
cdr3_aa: CSVAGGARNTEAFF

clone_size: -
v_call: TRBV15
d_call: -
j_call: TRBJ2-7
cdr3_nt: TGTGCCACCAGCAGAGATCAAGCGGCCTACGAGCAGTACTTC
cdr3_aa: CATSRDQAAYEQYF

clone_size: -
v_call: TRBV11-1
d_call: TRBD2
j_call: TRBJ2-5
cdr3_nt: TGTGCCAGCAGCTTAGGAGCGGGAGGGCCTCTTGGGGAGCAGTACTTC
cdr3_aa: CASSLGAGGPLGEQYF

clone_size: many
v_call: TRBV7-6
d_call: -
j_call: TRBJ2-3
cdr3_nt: TGTGCCAGCAGCGAAAGGGGCCGCACAGATACGCAGTATTTT
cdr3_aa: CASSERGRTDTQYF

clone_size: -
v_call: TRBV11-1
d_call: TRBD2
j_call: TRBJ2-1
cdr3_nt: TGTGCCAGCAGCCCCCGGACTAGCGGGATTTTGGATGAGCAGTTCTTC
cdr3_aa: CASSPRTSGILDEQFF

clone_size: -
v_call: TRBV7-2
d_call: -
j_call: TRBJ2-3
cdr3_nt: TGTGCCAGCAGCTTAGTCCCTGACTGGGATACGCAGTATTTT
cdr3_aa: CASSLVPDWDTQYF

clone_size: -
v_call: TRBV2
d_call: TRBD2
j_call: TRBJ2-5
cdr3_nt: TGTGCCAGCACCCAAGCGGGAGGGCAAGAGACCCAGTACTTC
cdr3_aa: CASTQAGGQETQYF

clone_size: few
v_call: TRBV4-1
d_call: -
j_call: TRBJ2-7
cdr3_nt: TGCGCCAGCAGCCAAGACGTAGGACAGATGATGGGCTACGAGCAGTACTTC
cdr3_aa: CASSQDVGQMMGYEQYF

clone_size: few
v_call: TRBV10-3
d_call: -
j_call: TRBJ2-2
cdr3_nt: TGTGCCATCAGGCAGGGGAACACCGGGGAGCTGTTTTTT
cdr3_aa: CAIRQGNTGELFF

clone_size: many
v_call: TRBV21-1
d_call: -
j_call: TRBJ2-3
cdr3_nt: TGTGCCAGCAGCAAATGGCGGGAGAGCACAGATACGCAGTATTTT
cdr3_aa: CASSKWRESTDTQYF

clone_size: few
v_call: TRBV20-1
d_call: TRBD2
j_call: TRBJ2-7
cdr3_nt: TGCAGTGCCCTCTCGACTAGCGGGAGCCTTGTCGAGCAGTACTTC
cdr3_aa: CSALSTSGSLVEQYF

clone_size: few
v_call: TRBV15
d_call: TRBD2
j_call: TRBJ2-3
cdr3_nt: TGTGCCACCAGCAGAGTACTAGCGGGAGTTGGGGGATCTAGCACAGATACGCAGTATTTT
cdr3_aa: CATSRVLAGVGGSSTDTQYF

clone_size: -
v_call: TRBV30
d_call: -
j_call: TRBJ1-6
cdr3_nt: TGTGCCTGGAGTGTACTGGCTACTCGGAATTCACCCCTCCACTTT
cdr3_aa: CAWSVLATRNSPLHF

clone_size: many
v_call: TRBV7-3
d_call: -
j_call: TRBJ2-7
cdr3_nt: TGTGCCAGCAGCCCGACAGGTGGGGGATACGAGCAGTACTTC
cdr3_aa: CASSPTGGGYEQYF

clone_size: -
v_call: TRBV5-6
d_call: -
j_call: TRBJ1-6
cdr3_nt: TGTGCCAGCAGCGGAGAAGGAATTTCACCCCTCCACTTT
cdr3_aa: CASSGEGISPLHF

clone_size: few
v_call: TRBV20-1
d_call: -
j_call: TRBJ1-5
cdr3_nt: TGCAGTGCTAGATTGTGGGGGCCCTGCAATCAGCCCCAGCATTTT
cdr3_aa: CSARLWGPCNQPQHF

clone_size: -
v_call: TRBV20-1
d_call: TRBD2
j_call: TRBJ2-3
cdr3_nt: TGCAGTGCCGGCCGACTAGCGGGGGATACGCAGTATTTT
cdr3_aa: CSAGRLAGDTQYF

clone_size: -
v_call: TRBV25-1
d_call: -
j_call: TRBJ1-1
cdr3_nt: TGTGCCACCGGGGGGACGGCGAACACTGAAGCTTTCTTT
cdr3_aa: CATGGTANTEAFF

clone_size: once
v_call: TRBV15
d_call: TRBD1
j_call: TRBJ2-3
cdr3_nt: TGTGCCACCAGCGTAGACAGGGGAGGAGGCACAGATACGCAGTATTTT
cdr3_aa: CATSVDRGGGTDTQYF

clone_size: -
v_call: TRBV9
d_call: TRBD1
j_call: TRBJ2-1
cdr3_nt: TGTGCCAGCAGCGTAGAGACGGGACAGGGCTACGAGCAGTTCTTC
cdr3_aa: CASSVETGQGYEQFF

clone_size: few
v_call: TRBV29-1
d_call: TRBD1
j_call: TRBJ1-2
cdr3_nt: TGCAGCGTTGATGAGGGGGCTCGCTATGGCTACACCTTC
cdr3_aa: CSVDEGARYGYTF

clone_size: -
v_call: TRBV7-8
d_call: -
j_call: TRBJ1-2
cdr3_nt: TGTGCCAGCAGCCCTAGAGGACAGACCTATGGCTACACCTTC
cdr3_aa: CASSPRGQTYGYTF

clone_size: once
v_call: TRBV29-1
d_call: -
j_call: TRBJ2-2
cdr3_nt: TGCAGCGTTGTCATTCTCGGGGAGCTGTTTTTT
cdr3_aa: CSVVILGELFF

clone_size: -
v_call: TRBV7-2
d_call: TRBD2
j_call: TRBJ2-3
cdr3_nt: TGTGCCAGCAGCTTAACGAGACTAGCGGGATTCACAGATACGCAGTATTTT
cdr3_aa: CASSLTRLAGFTDTQYF